These T cell receptor beta chains were read from a single sample in a study of early T cells in non-severe SARS-CoV-2 infection. TCRdb re-called the 5' RACE reads with MiXCR, one entry per CDR3 protein. The sample has about 54,000 distinct CDR3 sequences; around 8% are singletons. The sequencing used whole blood, collected at baseline. These receptors came from an adult who was a healthcare worker with PCR-confirmed SARS-CoV-2 infection or an uninfected control (not recorded which). Both conserved end residues are part of each CDR3. The D gene is left open where the match is weak. Size tells how often a clone was seen (once, few, many) or the class of an expanded clone, and some rows leave it out.

V gene,CDR3 length,clone size,J gene,D gene,CDR3 DNA,CDR3 protein
TRBV30,13,-,TRBJ2-7,-,TGTGCCTGGAGCTACAGGGCCTCCTACGAGCAGTACTTC,CAWSYRASYEQYF
TRBV3-1,12,many,TRBJ2-7,-,TGTGCCAGCAGCCCCCCCTCTAGGGAGCAGTACTTC,CASSPPSREQYF
TRBV28,12,few,TRBJ2-1,TRBD2,TGTGCCAGCAGCCCGGGACTAGGGCCCTTTGTCTTC,CASSPGLGPFVF
TRBV30,15,few,TRBJ1-3,-,TGTGCCTGGAATCCGTCAGGAAGCTCTGGAAACACCATATATTTT,CAWNPSGSSGNTIYF
TRBV5-1,14,few,TRBJ2-1,TRBD1,TGCGCCAGCAGCGGAGGACAGGGCTACAATGAGCAGTTCTTC,CASSGGQGYNEQFF
TRBV4-1,17,few,TRBJ1-5,TRBD1,TGCGCCAGCAGCCATCCATCCCCGGGACAGATCAATCAGCCCCAGCATTTT,CASSHPSPGQINQPQHF
TRBV7-9,16,many,TRBJ2-1,TRBD2,TGTGCCAGCAGCTTAGTCGCTAGCGGGAGGGTCGATGAGCAGTTCTTC,CASSLVASGRVDEQFF
TRBV5-5,15,few,TRBJ1-5,-,TGTGCCAGCAGTAGGTGGGGATATAGCAATCAGCCCCAGCATTTT,CASSRWGYSNQPQHF
TRBV28,14,few,TRBJ1-2,-,TGTGCCAGCAGTTTAACCCGTAGGGACTGGGGCTACACCTTC,CASSLTRRDWGYTF
TRBV7-9,17,-,TRBJ2-2,TRBD2,TGTGCCAGCAGCCTAACGACTAGCGGGAGTGACACCGGGGAGCTGTTTTTT,CASSLTTSGSDTGELFF
TRBV5-1,16,few,TRBJ2-3,-,TGCGCCAGCAGCTTGCCCGGGGGTAAACTCACAGATACGCAGTATTTT,CASSLPGGKLTDTQYF
TRBV30,14,few,TRBJ1-2,-,TGTGCCTGGAGAGACTCAGGGGTTTACTATGGCTACACCTTC,CAWRDSGVYYGYTF
TRBV4-3,16,many,TRBJ2-7,-,TGCGCCAGCAGCCAAGATACCCGGGGCCGCTCCTACGAGCAGTACTTC,CASSQDTRGRSYEQYF